These T cell receptor beta chains were read from a single sample in a study of cytomegalovirus exposure and HLA in healthy donors. The repertoire was sequenced with immunoSEQ multiplex PCR; TCRdb's copy has only in-frame clones and lacks some. This table holds 50,000 to 70,000 clones, 77% found once. The sample consisted of PBMCs. Receptors were obtained from a female donor in good health and CMV-seronegative. CDR3s include the opening cysteine and the closing phenylalanine or tryptophan. Each record gives: CDR3 protein, CDR3 DNA, D gene, clone size, V gene, J gene. D genes are given only for firm matches. Size tells how often a clone was seen (once, few, many) or the class of an expanded clone, and some rows leave it out.

cdr3_aa: CAWSPLGLAGGRLRRNEQYF
cdr3_nt: TGTGCCTGGAGTCCACTCGGACTAGCGGGAGGGCGGCTAAGAAGGAACGAGCAGTACTTC
d_call: TRBD2
clone_size: .
v_call: TRBV30
j_call: TRBJ2-7

cdr3_aa: CASSFSQGEQYF
cdr3_nt: TGTGCCAGCAGCTTTAGTCAGGGGGAGCAGTACTTC
d_call: TRBD1
clone_size: .
v_call: TRBV7-9
j_call: TRBJ2-5

cdr3_aa: CASSFHTDTQYF
cdr3_nt: TGTGCCAGCAGCTTTCACACAGATACGCAGTATTTT
d_call: .
clone_size: .
v_call: TRBV11-3
j_call: TRBJ2-3

cdr3_aa: CASSVDQGAYGYTF
cdr3_nt: TGTGCCAGCAGCGTAGATCAAGGGGCCTATGGCTACACCTTC
d_call: .
clone_size: .
v_call: TRBV9
j_call: TRBJ1-2

cdr3_aa: CAWMEGANTEAFF
cdr3_nt: TGTGCCTGGATGGAGGGGGCGAACACTGAAGCTTTCTTT
d_call: TRBD1
clone_size: .
v_call: TRBV30
j_call: TRBJ1-1

cdr3_aa: CASTQPLRAPYEQYF
cdr3_nt: TGTGCCAGCACCCAACCACTGAGGGCTCCATACGAGCAGTACTTC
d_call: .
clone_size: .
v_call: TRBV6-4
j_call: TRBJ2-7

cdr3_aa: CASIGGYDQPQHF
cdr3_nt: TGTGCCAGTATCGGGGGGTATGATCAGCCCCAGCATTTT
d_call: .
clone_size: .
v_call: TRBV19
j_call: TRBJ1-5

cdr3_aa: CASSLEGLAGGGDTQYF
cdr3_nt: TGCGCCAGCAGCTTGGAGGGACTAGCGGGAGGTGGAGATACGCAGTATTTT
d_call: TRBD2
clone_size: once
v_call: TRBV5-1
j_call: TRBJ2-3

cdr3_aa: CASSNSGSNTGELFF
cdr3_nt: TGCGCCAGCAGCAATAGCGGGAGCAACACCGGGGAGCTGTTTTTT
d_call: TRBD2
clone_size: .
v_call: TRBV5-1
j_call: TRBJ2-2

cdr3_aa: CASSLGQRQETQYF
cdr3_nt: TGTGCCAGCAGCTTAGGACAGAGGCAAGAGACCCAGTACTTC
d_call: .
clone_size: once
v_call: TRBV9
j_call: TRBJ2-5

cdr3_aa: CASSLLGGASYSEQFF
cdr3_nt: TGTGCCAGCAGCTTATTAGGCGGGGCCTCCTACAGTGAGCAGTTCTTC
d_call: .
clone_size: .
v_call: TRBV13
j_call: TRBJ2-1

cdr3_aa: CASERQGYTEAFF
cdr3_nt: TGTGCCAGCGAAAGACAGGGGTACACTGAAGCTTTCTTT
d_call: TRBD1
clone_size: .
v_call: TRBV18
j_call: TRBJ1-1

cdr3_aa: CASSRVAGDPYEQYF
cdr3_nt: TGTGCCAGCAGTAGGGTAGCGGGGGACCCCTACGAGCAGTACTTC
d_call: TRBD2
clone_size: .
v_call: TRBV9
j_call: TRBJ2-7

cdr3_aa: CSAGGSETQYF
cdr3_nt: TGCAGTGCGGGGGGGTCAGAGACCCAGTACTTC
d_call: TRBD2
clone_size: .
v_call: TRBV20-1
j_call: TRBJ2-5

cdr3_aa: CASSLAGEAETQYF
cdr3_nt: TGTGCCAGCAGTCTAGCGGGAGAGGCGGAGACCCAGTACTTC
d_call: TRBD2
clone_size: .
v_call: TRBV2
j_call: TRBJ2-5

cdr3_aa: CASSSRDSYGYTF
cdr3_nt: TGTGCCAGTAGCTCCCGGGACTCCTATGGCTACACCTTC
d_call: .
clone_size: .
v_call: TRBV19
j_call: TRBJ1-2

cdr3_aa: CASSPGLAGGPETQYF
cdr3_nt: TGTGCCAGCAGTCCCGGGTTAGCGGGAGGGCCGGAGACCCAGTACTTC
d_call: TRBD2
clone_size: .
v_call: TRBV28
j_call: TRBJ2-5

cdr3_aa: CASSHGGISYNEQFF
cdr3_nt: TGTGCCAGCAGTCATGGCGGGATCTCCTACAATGAGCAGTTCTTC
d_call: .
clone_size: .
v_call: TRBV27
j_call: TRBJ2-1

cdr3_aa: CASRPPARDEQYF
cdr3_nt: TGTGCCAGTAGGCCCCCGGCTAGAGACGAGCAGTACTTC
d_call: .
clone_size: .
v_call: TRBV19
j_call: TRBJ2-7

cdr3_aa: CASSVGRSGSGANVLTF
cdr3_nt: TGTGCCAGCAGCGTAGGTAGGTCGGGCTCTGGGGCCAACGTCCTGACTTTC
d_call: .
clone_size: once
v_call: TRBV9
j_call: TRBJ2-6

cdr3_aa: CASSRSGQGLYEQYF
cdr3_nt: TGTGCCAGCAGTAGGTCGGGACAGGGCCTCTACGAGCAGTACTTC
d_call: TRBD1
clone_size: .
v_call: TRBV6-5
j_call: TRBJ2-7

cdr3_aa: CASSAGTVTYEQYF
cdr3_nt: TGCGCCAGCAGTGCCGGGACAGTTACCTACGAGCAGTACTTC
d_call: TRBD1
clone_size: .
v_call: TRBV10-1
j_call: TRBJ2-7

cdr3_aa: CASNMGGVNSGANVLTF
cdr3_nt: TGTGCCAGTAACATGGGGGGGGTAAACTCTGGGGCCAACGTCCTGACTTTC
d_call: TRBD2
clone_size: .
v_call: TRBV19
j_call: TRBJ2-6

cdr3_aa: CSVEEQGSWADTQYF
cdr3_nt: TGCAGCGTTGAAGAACAGGGAAGTTGGGCAGATACGCAGTATTTT
d_call: .
clone_size: once
v_call: TRBV29-1
j_call: TRBJ2-3

cdr3_aa: CASTHPRGYEQYF
cdr3_nt: TGTGCCAGCACCCACCCCCGGGGCTACGAGCAGTACTTC
d_call: .
clone_size: .
v_call: TRBV7-2
j_call: TRBJ2-7

cdr3_aa: CASSPPGQGQYGYTF
cdr3_nt: TGTGCCAGCTCACCCCCGGGACAGGGGCAGTATGGCTACACCTTC
d_call: TRBD1
clone_size: .
v_call: TRBV18
j_call: TRBJ1-2

cdr3_aa: CASSSTLVQGLPPAMNTEAFF
cdr3_nt: TGTGCCAGCAGTTCTACTTTGGTCCAGGGACTCCCTCCGGCTATGAACACTGAAGCTTTCTTT
d_call: .
clone_size: .
v_call: TRBV28
j_call: TRBJ1-1

cdr3_aa: CASSLTGTSGQETQYF
cdr3_nt: TGTGCCAGCAGCTTAACCGGGACTAGCGGCCAAGAGACCCAGTACTTC
d_call: TRBD2
clone_size: .
v_call: TRBV7-3
j_call: TRBJ2-5

cdr3_aa: CASSLGVTSGRNQETQYF
cdr3_nt: TGTGCCAGCAGCTTGGGAGTCACTAGCGGGAGGAACCAAGAGACCCAGTACTTC
d_call: TRBD2
clone_size: .
v_call: TRBV5-5
j_call: TRBJ2-5

cdr3_aa: CASSLGDRYYEQYF
cdr3_nt: TGTGCCAGCAGCTTAGGGGACAGGTATTACGAGCAGTACTTC
d_call: TRBD1
clone_size: .
v_call: TRBV5-8
j_call: TRBJ2-7

cdr3_aa: CASSFSSAGYNEQFF
cdr3_nt: TGTGCCAGCAGCTTTAGTTCGGCCGGGTACAATGAGCAGTTCTTC
d_call: .
clone_size: once
v_call: TRBV7-2
j_call: TRBJ2-1

cdr3_aa: CASRPGGNEKLFF
cdr3_nt: TGTGCCAGCAGGCCAGGGGGTAATGAAAAACTGTTTTTT
d_call: TRBD1
clone_size: .
v_call: TRBV6-6
j_call: TRBJ1-4

cdr3_aa: CAWGGGQGTGYEQYF
cdr3_nt: TGTGCCTGGGGGGGTGGACAGGGAACGGGGTACGAGCAGTACTTC
d_call: TRBD1
clone_size: .
v_call: TRBV30
j_call: TRBJ2-7

cdr3_aa: CASRGQGADEQFF
cdr3_nt: TGTGCCAGCAGGGGACAGGGGGCCGATGAGCAGTTCTTC
d_call: TRBD1
clone_size: .
v_call: TRBV6-1
j_call: TRBJ2-1

cdr3_aa: CASSLDPGYDYGYTF
cdr3_nt: TGTGCCAGCAGCTTAGATCCAGGGTATGACTATGGCTACACCTTC
d_call: .
clone_size: .
v_call: TRBV7-3
j_call: TRBJ1-2

cdr3_aa: CALPSGLAGGGELFF
cdr3_nt: TGTGCCTTACCTAGCGGGCTAGCGGGAGGAGGGGAGCTGTTTTTT
d_call: TRBD2
clone_size: .
v_call: TRBV30
j_call: TRBJ2-2

cdr3_aa: CASSPGHSNTEAFF
cdr3_nt: TGTGCCAGCAGCCCCGGACATTCGAACACTGAAGCTTTCTTT
d_call: .
clone_size: .
v_call: TRBV7-3
j_call: TRBJ1-1

cdr3_aa: CATRTGQLIYGYTF
cdr3_nt: TGTGCCACCAGAACGGGACAGCTGATCTATGGCTACACCTTC
d_call: TRBD1
clone_size: .
v_call: TRBV28
j_call: TRBJ1-2

cdr3_aa: CASSQVSGLADNEQYF
cdr3_nt: TGCGCCAGCAGCCAAGTTTCTGGACTAGCGGATAACGAGCAGTACTTC
d_call: TRBD2
clone_size: .
v_call: TRBV4-3
j_call: TRBJ2-7

cdr3_aa: CASSFDPTWGGYTF
cdr3_nt: TGCGCCAGCAGCTTTGACCCTACCTGGGGCGGCTACACCTTC
d_call: .
clone_size: .
v_call: TRBV5-1
j_call: TRBJ1-2

cdr3_aa: CASSDLAGPTGELFF
cdr3_nt: TGTGCCAGCAGCGACCTAGCGGGCCCTACCGGGGAGCTGTTTTTT
d_call: TRBD2
clone_size: .
v_call: TRBV7-2
j_call: TRBJ2-2

cdr3_aa: CASSVTDNNEQFF
cdr3_nt: TGTGCCAGCAGTGTGACAGATAACAATGAGCAGTTCTTC
d_call: .
clone_size: .
v_call: TRBV6-4
j_call: TRBJ2-1

cdr3_aa: CASSLGPTSVETQYF
cdr3_nt: TGTGCCAGCAGCTTAGGGCCCACTAGCGTGGAGACCCAGTACTTC
d_call: TRBD2
clone_size: .
v_call: TRBV7-3
j_call: TRBJ2-5

cdr3_aa: CASSKYAREGEAFF
cdr3_nt: TGTGCCAGCAGCAAGTACGCCAGGGAGGGTGAAGCTTTCTTT
d_call: .
clone_size: .
v_call: TRBV27
j_call: TRBJ1-1

cdr3_aa: CASSIWGSSHEQYF
cdr3_nt: TGTGCCAGTAGTATATGGGGCAGCTCCCACGAGCAGTACTTC
d_call: .
clone_size: .
v_call: TRBV19
j_call: TRBJ2-7

cdr3_aa: CASSQEASGGETQYF
cdr3_nt: TGCGCCAGCAGCCAAGAGGCTAGCGGCGGGGAGACCCAGTACTTC
d_call: TRBD2
clone_size: .
v_call: TRBV4-1
j_call: TRBJ2-5

cdr3_aa: CASSDEGAAADTQYF
cdr3_nt: TGTGCCAGCAGTGACGAGGGGGCGGCGGCAGATACGCAGTATTTT
d_call: TRBD1
clone_size: few
v_call: TRBV6-4
j_call: TRBJ2-3